This T cell receptor beta chain is from a study of blood T cell repertoires in COVID-19 (TCRdb year 2020). Study-wide context: Samples from collaborators originated in the United States, Italy and Spain and spanned both the acute and convalescent phases of COVID-19. The prospective study material was composed of cDNA or gDNA derived from T cells, B-cell-depleted T cells, or PBMCs. Deeply sampled blood TCRbeta repertoires from subjects exposed to, actively infected with, or recovered from COVID-19 were included in the dataset. The repertoires were made available in a free public database intended to serve as a resource for research on the immune response to SARS-CoV-2. The samples were drawn from two sources: the first 160 participants of the ongoing ImmuneRACE study, and over 950 subjects contributed by 6 global collaborators. The sample metadata nearly always contained a de-identified subject ID, COVID-19 status, age in years and sex. HLA class I and class II types, where available, came from metadata supplied by the sample provider rather than from assay-based typing. What the research found in general, with its limitations: How much clinical and demographic metadata was included differed by source and by participant, and the metadata was provided uncurated.

Counted from cysteine to phenylalanine, this CDR3 has 15 amino acids. CDR3 DNA only is kept here, 45 bases in frame from base 1. CDR1 is given as KGHDR and CDR2 as SFDVKD, both from the germline V gene. The V end gives up 3 bases and the J end 7 bases, leaving 7 bases in the junction not matched to a gene. The collaborating institutions used their own protocols to collect whole blood in K2EDTA tubes. For TCRbeta analysis, collaborator samples were shipped as frozen whole blood, as isolated PBMCs, or as DNA extracted from either sample type. As for this clone: There is no known antigen for this receptor. There are no base qualities to consult, and no much larger clone falls within one base.

TCRbeta CDR3 regions were amplified from genomic DNA using the immunoSEQ Assay, a bias-controlled multiplex PCR. The published analysis was carried out like this. Within the assay, amplification of reference gene primers was used to estimate how many nucleated cells each sample contained. To quantify the absolute abundance of each unique TCRbeta CDR3 rearrangement, sequence reads were collapsed and filtered. Productive Simpson clonality was computed per sample as the square root of Simpson's diversity index over productive rearrangements. Entries here come from immuneACCESS through TCRdb and include only in-frame sequences with V and J called. Some clones fail to appear in such tables; in the studies checked, an unresolved V gene covers under half of the shortfall, and the cause of the remainder is unknown. That table gives V, J and clone size, and the DNA gave D and trimming. In all, the sample holds fewer than 300,000 clones, and approximately 85% of those were seen once. Roughly 9% of the sample goes to the ten largest clones.

The sequencing input was peripheral blood. The rearrangement joined TRBV24-1 to TRBJ2-1, and TRBD2 matches 8 of the central bases. The receptor's source is a man aged 18 to 29 with active or convalescent COVID-19. The CDR3 corresponds to CATSDRRGARNEQFF. The DNA reads as follows: TGTGCCACCAGTGATAGGCGGGGGGCCCGGAATGAGCAGTTCTTC.